The 2 T cell receptor beta chains presented below share a single source sample, sequenced in a study of cytomegalovirus exposure and HLA in healthy donors. The PCR used 60 Vbeta and 13 Jbeta primers. Profiling relied on immunoSEQ multiplex PCR, and the TCRdb table lists in-frame clones only, not all of them. The sample includes approximately 160,000 clones, around 80% of them seen just once. The specimen sequenced was PBMCs. The receptors shown here come from a woman aged 40 to 49 in good health and CMV-seropositive.

The V gene is TRBV15, the J gene TRBJ2-7, with 10 bases aligning to TRBD1. Germline V gene data show CDR1 as LNHNV and CDR2 as YYDKDF (reference sequence). Germline trimming cut 9 bases from V and 6 bases from J; bases unmatched to any gene: 5. The CDR3 covers 12 residues. The DNA of the CDR3 is TGTGCCACAACCGGGACAGGGGCCGAGCAGTACTTC. Translation: CATTGTGAEQYF.

This clone was observed a single time. The chain uses TRBV7-9 and TRBJ1-5; D may be TRBD1 (5 bases). Trimming removed 5 bases at V and 0 bases at J, with 8 bases between. The CDR3 is 14 residues long. In germline, CDR1 is SEHNR, CDR2 FQNEAQ (reference sequence). As DNA, the CDR3 is TGTGCCAGCAGCCAAGGGGTTAGCAATCAGCCCCAGCATTTT. Translation gives CASSQGVSNQPQHF. Full variable domain (remainder filled in from reference TRBV7-9 and TRBJ1-5): DTGVSQNPRHKITKRGQNVTFRCDPISEHNRLYWYRQTLGQGPEFLTYFQNEAQLEKSRLLSDRFSAERPKGSFSTLEIQRTEQGDSAMYLCASSQGVSNQPQHFGDGTRLSIL.